This entry is about one T cell receptor beta chain. The antigen is undetermined. Sequencing was performed with immunoSEQ multiplex PCR; in TCRdb, only in-frame clones are kept and a portion is missing. The sample records approximately 30,000 clones, roughly 80% being singletons. The CDR3 contains 16 residues. Germline CDR1 and CDR2: SGHDT and YYEEEE. Between the trimmed V and J ends, which lost 2 bases and 3 bases, there was a span of 15 bases. This sample was included in a study of a mutant IDH1 vaccine in newly diagnosed glioma. Study information: Those enrolled had earlier been treated with radiotherapy, temozolomide, or both, mostly both.

As for time point: week 23, last vaccination. Vaccine doses each comprised 300 ug of mutant IDH1 20-mer peptide, with topical imiquimod. The sequenced sample was PBMCs, obtained from a glioma patient whose treatment included an IDH1 peptide vaccine. This clonotype was sampled from a woman younger than 45 with glioma. The chain is built from TRBV5-6 and TRBJ1-3, with D perhaps TRBD1 (5 bases). The CDR3 bases are TGTGCCAGCAGCTTAAGGAGGGGAACGAGTGGAAACACCATATATTTT. Its protein is CASSLRRGTSGNTIYF.